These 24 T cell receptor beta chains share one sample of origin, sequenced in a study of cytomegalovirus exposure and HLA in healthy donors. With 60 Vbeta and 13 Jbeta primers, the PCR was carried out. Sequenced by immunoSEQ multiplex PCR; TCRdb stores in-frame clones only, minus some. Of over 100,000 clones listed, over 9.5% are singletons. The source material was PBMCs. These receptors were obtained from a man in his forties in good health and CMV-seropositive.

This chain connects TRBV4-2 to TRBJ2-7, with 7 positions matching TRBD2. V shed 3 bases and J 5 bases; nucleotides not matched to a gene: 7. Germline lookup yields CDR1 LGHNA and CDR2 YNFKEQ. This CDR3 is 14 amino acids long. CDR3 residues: CASSQSTSVNEQYF. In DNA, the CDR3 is TGTGCCAGCAGCCAGTCAACTAGCGTTAACGAGCAGTACTTC.

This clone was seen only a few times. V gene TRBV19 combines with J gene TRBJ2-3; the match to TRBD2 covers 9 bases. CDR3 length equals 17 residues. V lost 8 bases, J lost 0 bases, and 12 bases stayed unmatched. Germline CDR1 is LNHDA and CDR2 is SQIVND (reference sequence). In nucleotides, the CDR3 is TGTGCCAGTCGGAAACTAGCGGGTCGTCCTAGCACAGATACGCAGTATTTT. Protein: CASRKLAGRPSTDTQYF.

CDR3 sequence (DNA): TGTGCCAGCAGCCCCCCCTCCGGGACTAGCGACACAGATACGCAGTATTTT. It translates to CASSPPSGTSDTDTQYF. V is TRBV11-2 and J is TRBJ2-3; 10 nucleotides align to TRBD2. The CDR3 is 17 amino acids. Germline CDR1 and CDR2: SGHAT and FQNNGV. The junction had 10 bases not matched to a gene; V was cut back by 5 bases and J by 2 bases.

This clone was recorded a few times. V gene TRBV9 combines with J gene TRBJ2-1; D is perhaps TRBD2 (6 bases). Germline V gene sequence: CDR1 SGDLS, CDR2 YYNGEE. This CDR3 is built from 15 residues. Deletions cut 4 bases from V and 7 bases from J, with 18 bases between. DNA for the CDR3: TGTGCCAGCAGCTTCGGGCTAGCGTCTGTGAATGAGCAGTTCTTC. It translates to CASSFGLASVNEQFF.

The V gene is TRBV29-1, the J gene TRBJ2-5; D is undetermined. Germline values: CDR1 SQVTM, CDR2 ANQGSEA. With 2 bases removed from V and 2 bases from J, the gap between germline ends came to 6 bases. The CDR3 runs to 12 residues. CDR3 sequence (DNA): TGCAGCGTTGAAACAGCTCAAGAGACCCAGTACTTC. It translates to CSVETAQETQYF. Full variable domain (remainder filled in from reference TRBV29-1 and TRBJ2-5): SAVISQKPSRDICQRGTSLTIQCQVDSQVTMMFWYRQQPGQSLTLIATANQGSEATYESGFVIDKFPISRPNLTFSTLTVSNMSPEDSSIYLCSVETAQETQYFGPGTRLLVL.

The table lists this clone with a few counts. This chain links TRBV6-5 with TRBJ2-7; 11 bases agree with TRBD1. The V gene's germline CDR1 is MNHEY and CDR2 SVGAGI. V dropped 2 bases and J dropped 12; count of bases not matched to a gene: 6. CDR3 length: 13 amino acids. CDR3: CASSYPGTGGMYF. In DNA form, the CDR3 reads TGTGCCAGCAGTTACCCCGGGACAGGGGGAATGTACTTC.

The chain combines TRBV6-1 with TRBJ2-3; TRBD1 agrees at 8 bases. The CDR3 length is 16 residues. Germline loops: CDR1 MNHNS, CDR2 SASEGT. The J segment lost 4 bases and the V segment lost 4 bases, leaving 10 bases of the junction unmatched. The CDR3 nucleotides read TGTGCCAGCAGTGCTCGACAGGGGTCCACAGCAGATACGCAGTATTTT. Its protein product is CASSARQGSTADTQYF.

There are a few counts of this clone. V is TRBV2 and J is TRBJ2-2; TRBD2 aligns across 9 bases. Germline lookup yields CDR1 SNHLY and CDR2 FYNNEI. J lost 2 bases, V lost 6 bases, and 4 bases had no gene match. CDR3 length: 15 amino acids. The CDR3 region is CASSEGLANTGELFF. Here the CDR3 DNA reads TGTGCCAGCAGCGAGGGACTAGCCAACACCGGGGAGCTGTTTTTT.

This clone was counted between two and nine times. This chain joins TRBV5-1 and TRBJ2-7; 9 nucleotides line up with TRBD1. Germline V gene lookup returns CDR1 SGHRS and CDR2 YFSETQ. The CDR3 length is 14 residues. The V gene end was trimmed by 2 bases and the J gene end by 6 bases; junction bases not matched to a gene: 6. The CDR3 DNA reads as TGCGCCAGCAGCTTAGGGACAGGGAACCGCGAGCAGTACTTC. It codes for CASSLGTGNREQYF.

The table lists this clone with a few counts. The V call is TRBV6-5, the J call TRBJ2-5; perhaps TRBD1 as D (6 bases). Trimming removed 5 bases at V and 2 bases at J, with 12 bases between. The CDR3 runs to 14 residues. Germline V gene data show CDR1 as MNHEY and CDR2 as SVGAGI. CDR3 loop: CASSRLGGQETQYF. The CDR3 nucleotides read TGTGCCAGCAGTCGTCTAGGGGGTCAAGAGACCCAGTACTTC.

CDR3 bases: TGTGCCAGCAGTTCAGGGGGGATGAACACTGAAGCTTTCTTT. It yields the protein CASSSGGMNTEAFF. The chain employs TRBV2 and TRBJ1-1; TRBD1 matches at 7 bases. Germline V gene lookup returns CDR1 SNHLY and CDR2 FYNNEI. This CDR3 is built from 14 residues. V was pared by 5 bases and J by 0 bases, with 3 bases of the junction left unmatched.

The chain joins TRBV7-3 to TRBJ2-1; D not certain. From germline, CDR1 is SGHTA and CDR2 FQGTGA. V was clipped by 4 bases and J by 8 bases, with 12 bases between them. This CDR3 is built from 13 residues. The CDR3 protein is CASSSLGFDEQFF. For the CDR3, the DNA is TGTGCCAGCAGCTCCCTCGGGTTCGATGAGCAGTTCTTC.

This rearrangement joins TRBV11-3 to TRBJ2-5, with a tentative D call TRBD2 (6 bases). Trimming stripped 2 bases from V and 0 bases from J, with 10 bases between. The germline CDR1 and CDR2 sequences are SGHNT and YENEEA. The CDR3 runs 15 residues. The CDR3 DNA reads TGTGCCAGCAGCTTATCGCGGGGCAACCAAGAGACCCAGTACTTC. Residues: CASSLSRGNQETQYF.

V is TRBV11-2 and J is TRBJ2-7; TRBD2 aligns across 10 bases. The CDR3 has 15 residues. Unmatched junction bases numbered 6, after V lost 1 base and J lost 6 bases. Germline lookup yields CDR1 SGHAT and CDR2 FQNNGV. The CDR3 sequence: CASSLGRTSGFEQYF. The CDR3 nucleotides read TGTGCCAGCAGCTTAGGTCGGACTAGCGGTTTCGAGCAGTACTTC.

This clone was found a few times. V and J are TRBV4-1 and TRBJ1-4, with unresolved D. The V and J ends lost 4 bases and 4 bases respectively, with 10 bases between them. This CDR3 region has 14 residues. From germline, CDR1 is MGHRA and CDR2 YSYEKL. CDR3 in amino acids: CASSRLGRNEKLFF. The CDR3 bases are TGCGCCAGCAGCCGCCTAGGCCGTAATGAAAAACTGTTTTTT.

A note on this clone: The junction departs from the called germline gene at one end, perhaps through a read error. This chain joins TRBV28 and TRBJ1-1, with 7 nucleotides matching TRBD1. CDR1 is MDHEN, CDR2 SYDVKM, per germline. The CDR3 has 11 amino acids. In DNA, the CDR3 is TGTGCCAGAAGTTTAACCAGGGGGGCTTTCTTT. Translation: CARSLTRGAFF.

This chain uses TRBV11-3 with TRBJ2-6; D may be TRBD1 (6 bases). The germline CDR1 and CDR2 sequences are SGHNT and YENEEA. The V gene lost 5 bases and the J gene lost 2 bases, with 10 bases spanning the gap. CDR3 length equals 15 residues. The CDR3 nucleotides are TGTGCCAGCAGCACAAACAGGGCTGGGGCCAACGTCCTGACTTTC. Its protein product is CASSTNRAGANVLTF.

The CDR3 DNA reads as TGTGCCAGCAGCCATATGACAGGGATGGCCAAAAACATTCAGTACTTC. Translation gives CASSHMTGMAKNIQYF. This sequence joins TRBV5-6 and TRBJ2-4, with TRBD1 matching 7 bases. The germline gives CDR1 SGHDT, CDR2 YYEEEE. V lost 4 bases to trimming and J lost 1 base; unmatched junction nucleotides: 8. The length of the CDR3 is 16 residues.

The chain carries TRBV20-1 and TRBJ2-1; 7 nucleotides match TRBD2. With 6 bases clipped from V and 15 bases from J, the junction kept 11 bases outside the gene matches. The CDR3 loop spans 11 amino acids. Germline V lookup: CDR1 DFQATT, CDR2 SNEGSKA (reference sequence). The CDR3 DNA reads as TGCAGTGCAGGGACTAACCCACCCCGGTTCTTC. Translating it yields CSAGTNPPRFF.

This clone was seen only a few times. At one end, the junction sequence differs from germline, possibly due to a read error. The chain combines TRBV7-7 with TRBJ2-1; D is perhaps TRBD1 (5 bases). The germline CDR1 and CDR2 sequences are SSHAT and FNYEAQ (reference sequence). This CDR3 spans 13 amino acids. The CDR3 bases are TGTGCTAGCAGCTCGACAGCCTACAATGAGCAGTTCTTC. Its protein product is CASSSTAYNEQFF.

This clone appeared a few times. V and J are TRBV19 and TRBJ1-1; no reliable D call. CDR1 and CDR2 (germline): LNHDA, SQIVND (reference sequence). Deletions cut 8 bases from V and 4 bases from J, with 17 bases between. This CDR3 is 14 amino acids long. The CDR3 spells CASEGIGSTTEAFF. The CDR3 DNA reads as TGTGCCAGTGAAGGGATAGGGAGTACCACTGAAGCTTTCTTT.

The CDR3 DNA is TGTGCCAGCAGCTTAGCCTGGACAGCCACCTACGAGCAGTACTTC. Translated: CASSLAWTATYEQYF. This chain links TRBV7-2 with TRBJ2-7; TRBD1 might be the D (6 bases). The CDR3 length is 15 residues. Trimming left V 0 bases short and J 2 bases short, with 11 bases between. The germline gives CDR1 SGHTA, CDR2 FQGNSA.

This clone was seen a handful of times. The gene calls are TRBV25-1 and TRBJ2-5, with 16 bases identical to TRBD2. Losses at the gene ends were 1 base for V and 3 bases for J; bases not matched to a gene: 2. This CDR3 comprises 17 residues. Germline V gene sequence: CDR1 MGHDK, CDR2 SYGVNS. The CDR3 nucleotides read TGTGCCAGCAGTGAATGGGGACTAGCGGGAGGGGAAGAGACCCAGTACTTC. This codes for CASSEWGLAGGEETQYF.

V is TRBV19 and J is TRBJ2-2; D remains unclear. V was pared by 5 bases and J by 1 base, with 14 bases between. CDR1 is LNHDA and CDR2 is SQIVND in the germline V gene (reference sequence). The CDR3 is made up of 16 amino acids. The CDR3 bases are TGTGCCAGTAGTCCGCGCGTGAACTTGAACACCGGGGAGCTGTTTTTT. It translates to CASSPRVNLNTGELFF.